A single sample is the source of the 19 T cell receptor beta chains below, sequenced in a study of T cells after yellow fever vaccination. TCRdb re-called the 5' RACE reads with MiXCR, one entry per CDR3 protein. The sample contains some 350,000 distinct CDR3 sequences, 6.2% of which appear only once. The material was PBMCs, obtained 5 days after the yellow fever booster vaccination. The receptors were gathered from a man aged 25-45 years who received the YFV17D yellow fever vaccine.

This clonotype appeared a few times. The J gene is TRBJ2-1, the V gene TRBV30, with no clear D. This CDR3 comprises 14 residues. CDR1 and CDR2 from the germline V gene are GTSNPN and SVGIG (reference sequence). The germline V and J ends were trimmed by 0 bases and 3 bases, with 9 bases remaining between them. CDR3 in DNA: TGTGCCTGGAGTGTAGATGGGAACTACAATGAGCAGTTCTTC. Translation: CAWSVDGNYNEQFF.

This clonotype was seen only a few times. The germline gene is not matched at one end of the junction; a read error may be the cause. The chain recombines TRBV20-1 with TRBJ2-2; the match to TRBD2 covers 8 bases. CDR3 size: 16 residues. CDR1 is DFQATT and CDR2 is SNEGSKA in the germline V gene (reference sequence). CDR3 in amino acids: CCARGLSGGNTGELFF. The CDR3 DNA reads TGCTGTGCTAGAGGGCTCAGCGGGGGGAACACCGGGGAGCTGTTTTTT.

This clonotype was observed a handful of times. The DNA for the CDR3 is TGTGCCAGCAGCTTAGTTGGGAGCTGGGCTAGCTACGAGCAGTACTTC. Its protein is CASSLVGSWASYEQYF. The V gene is TRBV7-9, the J gene TRBJ2-7, with D maybe TRBD2 (5 bases). Germline V lookup: CDR1 SEHNR, CDR2 FQNEAQ (reference sequence). The CDR3 totals 16 residues. V was trimmed by 1 base and J by 3 bases, leaving 16 bases between them. The full variable domain, with the rest looked up from reference TRBV7-9 and TRBJ2-7, is DTGVSQNPRHKITKRGQNVTFRCDPISEHNRLYWYRQTLGQGPEFLTYFQNEAQLEKSRLLSDRFSAERPKGSFSTLEIQRTEQGDSAMYLCASSLVGSWASYEQYFGPGTRLTVT.

In DNA, the CDR3 is TGCAGTGCTAGAGATGTGGACACCGGGGAGCTGTTTTTT. Translation: CSARDVDTGELFF. This chain links TRBV20-1 with TRBJ2-2; no definite D call. Trimming left V 0 bases short and J 3 bases short, with 5 bases between. Germline CDR1 reads DFQATT; CDR2 reads SNEGSKA (reference sequence). The CDR3 contains 13 residues.

This clonotype was found a few times. The chain uses TRBV11-3 and TRBJ2-5; D is tentatively TRBD1 or TRBD2 (5 bases each). Trimming stripped 6 bases from V and 0 bases from J, with 11 bases between. CDR3 length equals 14 residues. The germline V gene has CDR1 SGHNT and CDR2 YENEEA. CDR3 residues: CASSPGTDQETQYF. The DNA for the CDR3 is TGTGCCAGCAGTCCAGGGACGGACCAAGAGACCCAGTACTTC.

This clonotype was counted at least ten times. The chain combines TRBV7-2 with TRBJ2-7; 11 bases line up with TRBD2. The germline gives CDR1 SGHTA, CDR2 FQGNSA. V was pared by 5 bases and J by 3 bases, with 9 bases of the junction left unmatched. The CDR3 length is 16 residues. The chain's CDR3 is CASSAQPGLADYEQYF. CDR3 DNA sequence: TGTGCCAGCAGCGCACAACCGGGACTAGCGGACTACGAGCAGTACTTC.

This clonotype has a handful of counts. The chain couples TRBV20-1 to TRBJ1-1; D call uncertain. Germline CDR1 DFQATT, CDR2 SNEGSKA (reference sequence). The CDR3 is 13 residues long. The V gene lost 3 bases and the J gene lost 4 bases, with 12 bases spanning the gap. As DNA, the CDR3 is TGCAGTGCTAGGGGTGGGGAAGCCACTGAAGCTTTCTTT. Its translation is CSARGGEATEAFF.

This clonotype was counted only a few times. The chain carries TRBV20-1 and TRBJ2-5; D possibly matches TRBD1 or TRBD2 (5 bases each). V gave up 0 bases and J gave up 5 bases, with 16 bases separating them. This CDR3 region has 15 residues. Germline CDR1 DFQATT, CDR2 SNEGSKA (reference sequence). This chain's CDR3 is CSARDQRQGRETQYF. The CDR3 bases are TGCAGTGCTAGAGATCAGCGGCAGGGCAGGGAGACCCAGTACTTC.

This clonotype was seen a few times. The rearrangement links TRBV9 to TRBJ2-2, with D unresolved. V was cut by 4 bases and J by 7 bases, with 11 bases left in between. The germline gives CDR1 SGDLS, CDR2 YYNGEE. The CDR3 runs 13 residues. The CDR3 is CASSPRFLGELFF. The CDR3 DNA follows: TGTGCCAGCAGCCCCCGATTTCTCGGGGAGCTGTTTTTT.

The chain has TRBV5-1 and TRBJ2-7, with 8 bases fitting TRBD1. In germline, CDR1 is SGHRS, CDR2 YFSETQ. The CDR3 length is 13 residues. Germline trimming cut 1 base from V and 5 bases from J; bases unmatched to any gene: 2. The CDR3 DNA reads TGCGCCAGCAGCTTGAACAGGGGGGACGAGCAGTACTTC. Protein: CASSLNRGDEQYF.

The J gene is TRBJ1-5, the V gene TRBV20-1; 7 nucleotides align to TRBD1. The CDR3 consists of 13 residues. V gave up 8 bases and J gave up 3 bases; unmatched junction bases: 7. The germline V gene has CDR1 DFQATT and CDR2 SNEGSKA (reference sequence). CDR3 region: CSSATGINQPQHF. Written as DNA, the CDR3 is TGCAGTTCAGCGACAGGGATCAATCAGCCCCAGCATTTT.

This clonotype was found a few times. The J gene is TRBJ2-2, the V gene TRBV10-1; the D call may be TRBD1 or TRBD2 (5 bases each). V dropped 3 bases and J dropped 2 bases, with 16 bases sitting between them. Germline CDR1 is WNHNN and CDR2 is SYGVQD (reference sequence). The CDR3 spans 17 residues. The CDR3 is CASSDAKQGRNTGELFF. In nucleotides, the CDR3 is TGCGCCAGCAGTGATGCTAAGCAGGGACGAAACACCGGGGAGCTGTTTTTT.

The table lists this clonotype with a few counts. The chain joins TRBV29-1 to TRBJ2-7; the D gene could be TRBD1 or TRBD2 (7 bases each). V was shortened by 4 bases and J by 3 bases, with 13 bases between the two germline ends. The germline gives CDR1 SQVTM, CDR2 ANQGSEA. The CDR3 runs 13 residues. In DNA form, the CDR3 reads TGCAGCGTTGCCCCAGGGGGGGTCTACGAGCAGTACTTC. Amino acid sequence: CSVAPGGVYEQYF.

The chain is built from TRBV5-4 and TRBJ1-2; TRBD1 matches 11 bases. The length of the CDR3 is 17 residues. V lost 4 bases to trimming and J lost 6 bases; unmatched junction nucleotides: 14. From germline, CDR1 is SGHNT and CDR2 YYREEE (reference sequence). CDR3 in DNA: TGTGCCAGCAGCGATGCCGGGACAGGGGGTGAAGTTAATGGCTACACCTTC. Protein: CASSDAGTGGEVNGYTF.

Ten or more counts support this clonotype. This sequence joins TRBV5-4 and TRBJ2-3, with 11 bases lining up with TRBD2. The trim removed 3 bases at V and 5 bases at J, leaving 5 bases unmatched. The CDR3 is 15 amino acids. Germline loops: CDR1 SGHNT, CDR2 YYREEE (reference sequence). The CDR3 region is CASSSPGLAGDTQYF. CDR3 coding DNA: TGTGCCAGCAGCTCACCAGGACTAGCGGGAGATACGCAGTATTTT.

CDR3 DNA sequence: TGTGCCAGCAACATCGGTGGGGACGTGGAGAAAGAGACCCAGTACTTC. Its translation is CASNIGGDVEKETQYF. The rearrangement joins TRBV7-9 to TRBJ2-5; D might be TRBD1 or TRBD2, each matching 5 bases. The CDR3 spans 16 residues. CDR1 and CDR2 from the germline V gene are SEHNR and FQNEAQ (reference sequence). Trimming shortened V by 7 bases and J by 3 bases, and 21 bases separated the two germline ends.

The sample holds a few counts of this clonotype. CDR3 loop: CASSFGVSSYNEQFF. The CDR3 region has the DNA TGTGCCAGCAGCTTCGGGGTAAGCTCCTACAATGAGCAGTTCTTC. The chain links TRBV7-3 to TRBJ2-1, with D tentatively TRBD2 (5 bases). With 3 bases removed from V and 0 bases from J, the gap between germline ends came to 9 bases. The CDR3 consists of 15 residues. Germline V CDR1 and CDR2: SGHTA, FQGTGA.

In its sample, this clonotype was seen a few times. The gene calls are TRBV10-3 and TRBJ2-7, with 8 bases aligning to TRBD2. The ends lost 6 bases at V and 4 bases at J; junction bases unmatched: 8. The CDR3 is 14 amino acids. Germline-derived CDR1 and CDR2 are ENHRY and SYGVKD. The DNA for the CDR3 is TGTGCCATCAGCGGGAGGGCCCCCCCATACGAGCAGTACTTC. Translated: CAISGRAPPYEQYF.

This clonotype occurred many times. The chain is built from TRBV29-1 and TRBJ2-2; 8 bases line up with TRBD2. Germline-derived CDR1 and CDR2 are SQVTM and ANQGSEA. The CDR3 covers 14 residues. Germline trimming cut 7 bases from V and 6 bases from J; bases unmatched to any gene: 10. The CDR3 region has the DNA TGCAGCGCCCGGGGAGCGGGAGAGGCCGGGGAGCTGTTTTTT. Protein sequence: CSARGAGEAGELFF.